These 2 T cell receptor beta chains were sequenced from one sample in a study of PD-1 blockade in classical Hodgkin lymphoma. Generated by immunoSEQ multiplex PCR, the TCRdb table keeps only in-frame clones and is missing some. The table includes 25,000 to 30,000 clones, 83% detected once. Brentuximab vedotin exposure varied among the patients, all of whom had relapsed after autologous stem cell transplantation. This specimen was peripheral blood mononuclear cells (PBMCs), taken before the second cycle of nivolumab. These receptors were obtained from a human donor with classical Hodgkin lymphoma.

The chain carries TRBV11-3 and TRBJ1-1; possible D gene TRBD1, 5 bases. The V gene's germline CDR1 is SGHNT and CDR2 YENEEA. The CDR3 consists of 13 residues. V lost 2 bases and J lost 7, with 11 bases in between. The CDR3 is CASSLPDSLEAFF. For the CDR3, the DNA is TGTGCCAGCAGCTTACCCGACAGTCTTGAAGCTTTCTTT. Using reference TRBV11-3 and TRBJ1-1 for the parts outside the CDR3, the full variable domain is EAGVVQSPRYKIIEKKQPVAFWCNPISGHNTLYWYLQNLGQGPELLIRYENEEAVDDSQLPKDRFSAERLKGVDSTLKIQPAELGDSAVYLCASSLPDSLEAFFGQGTRLTVV.

The chain joins TRBV6-1 to TRBJ1-1, with a possible D match to TRBD1 (5 bases). Looked up from germline, CDR1 is MNHNS and CDR2 is SASEGT. The CDR3 loop spans 14 amino acids. V was shortened by 3 bases and J by 5 bases, with 13 bases between the two germline ends. CDR3 residues: CASSDGGARTEAFF. CDR3 sequence (DNA): TGTGCCAGCAGTGATGGAGGGGCGAGGACTGAAGCTTTCTTT.